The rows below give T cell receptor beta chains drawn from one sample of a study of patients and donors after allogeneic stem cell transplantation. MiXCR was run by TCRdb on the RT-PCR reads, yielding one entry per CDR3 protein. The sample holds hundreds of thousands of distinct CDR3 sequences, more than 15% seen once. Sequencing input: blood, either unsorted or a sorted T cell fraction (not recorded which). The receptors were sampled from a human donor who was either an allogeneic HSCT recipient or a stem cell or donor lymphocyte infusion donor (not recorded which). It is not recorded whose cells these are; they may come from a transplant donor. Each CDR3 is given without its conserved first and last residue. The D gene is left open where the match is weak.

AISESGDGHSYEQY	TRBJ2-7	TRBV10-3	-
ATGRGSSYNSPLH	TRBJ1-6	TRBV15	-
ASSHNSPLH	TRBJ1-6	TRBV14	-
ASSLSAPTITQY	TRBJ2-3	TRBV7-3	-
ASSSVVGTWTEAF	TRBJ1-1	TRBV7-9	-
ASSRLLAPQETQY	TRBJ2-5	TRBV11-2	-
ASSVWTSKGTDTQY	TRBJ2-3	TRBV9	TRBD2
ASRLAGEQF	TRBJ2-1	TRBV12-3/TRBV12-4	TRBD2
ASMGESSGTGRELF	TRBJ2-2	TRBV2	TRBD2
ASSVLGNEQF	TRBJ2-1	TRBV12-3/TRBV12-4	-
ASSVGDRRTNTGELF	TRBJ2-2	TRBV9	TRBD1
ASSSPRVDEQF	TRBJ2-1	TRBV5-1	-
ASSLELGHGYT	TRBJ1-2	TRBV5-1	-
ASSPPTGGRYEQY	TRBJ2-7	TRBV18	TRBD2
ASSSDSTFRLY	TRBJ1-3	TRBV7-2	-
ASSLAGGVEAF	TRBJ1-1	TRBV5-1	TRBD1
ASSLANTGNEQF	TRBJ2-1	TRBV5-1	-
ASSPGTSGSIWVLETQY	TRBJ2-5	TRBV6-1	TRBD2
ASSPATSGGSSYNEQF	TRBJ2-1	TRBV11-2	TRBD2
ASSQRTGNGDIQY	TRBJ2-4	TRBV5-1	-
ASSRLGDRGLYEQY	TRBJ2-7	TRBV5-1	TRBD1
ASNRGRLNEKLF	TRBJ1-4	TRBV12-3/TRBV12-4	TRBD1
ASSLTGSGSSGANVLT	TRBJ2-6	TRBV11-2	-
ASSRTSGRAYEQY	TRBJ2-7	TRBV7-9	TRBD2
ASSLSQTGSNQPQH	TRBJ1-5	TRBV7-9	TRBD1
ASSSSVVQETQY	TRBJ2-5	TRBV5-1	-
ASSWDSWETQY	TRBJ2-5	TRBV7-8	-
ASSYLGDFYEQY	TRBJ2-7	TRBV6-5	-
ATSRDPTGALSGNTIY	TRBJ1-3	TRBV15	-
ASSYKPGTANTEAF	TRBJ1-1	TRBV6-5	TRBD1
ASTSDNRHGSNQPQH	TRBJ1-5	TRBV19	-
ASSFRTSGRGGYYNEQF	TRBJ2-1	TRBV5-6	TRBD2
ASSRRRGDVSDTQY	TRBJ2-3	TRBV19	-
ASSRVGRDNSPLH	TRBJ1-6	TRBV5-1	-
ASSQASYQETQY	TRBJ2-5	TRBV4-3	-
ASSQAPGLVPNEQF	TRBJ2-1	TRBV4-3	TRBD2
AVGKGEGNSPLH	TRBJ1-6	TRBV10-3	-
ASRGRGLASVNEQF	TRBJ2-1	TRBV5-1	TRBD2
AITPGQGLTYEQY	TRBJ2-7	TRBV10-3	TRBD1
SASHLGSMGYEQY	TRBJ2-7	TRBV20-1	-
ASRLAGGPNTDTQY	TRBJ2-3	TRBV19	TRBD2
ASSPPGLETQY	TRBJ2-5	TRBV5-1	-
SATPTAPTNEKLF	TRBJ1-4	TRBV20-1	-
SVPTRDGFYNEQF	TRBJ2-1	TRBV29-1	-